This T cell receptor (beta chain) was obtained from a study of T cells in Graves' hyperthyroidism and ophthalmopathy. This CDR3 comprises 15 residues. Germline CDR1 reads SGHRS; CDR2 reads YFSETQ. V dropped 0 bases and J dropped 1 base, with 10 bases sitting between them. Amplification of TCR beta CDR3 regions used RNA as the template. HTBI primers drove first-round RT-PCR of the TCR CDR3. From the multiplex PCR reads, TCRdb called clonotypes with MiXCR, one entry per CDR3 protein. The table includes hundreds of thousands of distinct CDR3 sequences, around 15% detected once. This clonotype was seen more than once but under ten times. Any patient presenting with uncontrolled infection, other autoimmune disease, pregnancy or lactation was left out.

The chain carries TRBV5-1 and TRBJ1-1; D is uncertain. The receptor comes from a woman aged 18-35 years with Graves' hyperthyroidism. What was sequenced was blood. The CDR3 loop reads CASSLAYSQNTEAFF. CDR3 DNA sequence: TGCGCCAGCAGCTTGGCCTACAGCCAGAACACTGAAGCTTTCTTT.